In this sample, the clone carrying this T cell receptor (beta chain) turned up many times. The antigen remains unidentified. A single record per CDR3 protein comes from TCRdb applying MiXCR to the RT-PCR reads. The table shows hundreds of thousands of distinct CDR3 sequences, with about 15% occurring only once. This specimen comes from a study of response to subunit inactivated influenza vaccine. Points from the study as a whole: The authors proposed limited new T cell recruitment per seasonal influenza vaccination.

V trimming: 6 bases; J trimming: 4 bases; junction bases outside the gene matches: 9. The germline V gene encodes CDR1 MNHEY and CDR2 SMNVEV (reference sequence). The CDR3 spans 15 residues. The receptor's source is a man between 45 and 60 years old who received an inactivated influenza vaccine. The sample in question was PBMCs from blood, obtained 14 to 15 days before vaccination. The chain is built from TRBV27 and TRBJ2-7; 10 nucleotides line up with TRBD1. The CDR3 DNA sequence: TGTGCCAGCAGCCTTGGGACAGGGGATCTTTACGAGCAGTACTTC. Translating gives CASSLGTGDLYEQYF.